This T cell receptor (beta chain) derives from a study of blood T cell repertoires in COVID-19. Turning to the study itself: Acute and convalescent COVID-19 specimens originated in the United States, Italy and Spain. PBMCs, B-cell-depleted T cells, or T cells were the source of the cDNA or gDNA that made up the material.

In the study's own analysis: Estimation of nucleated cell counts relied on the amplification of reference gene primers. Sequencing used immunoSEQ multiplex PCR; TCRdb keeps in-frame clones, though not all of them. V, J and clone size reflect that table, while D and trimming were determined from the DNA. In the table there are 160,000 or so clones, 80% to 90% of which are singletons. From germline, CDR1 is LNHDA and CDR2 SQIVND (reference sequence). The CDR3 covers 14 residues. V was clipped by 7 bases and J by 4 bases, with 16 bases between them. The receptor was isolated from a woman aged 55-70 years who had recovered from COVID-19. The source material was peripheral blood. This sequence joins TRBV19 and TRBJ1-2, with D uncertain. CDR3 in DNA: TGTGCCAGTACCTCGGTCGGGTCGGCCTATGGCTACACCTTC. It is translated as CASTSVGSAYGYTF.